These T cell receptor beta chains were read from a single sample in a study of shared clonotypes between healthy human individuals. Measured with immunoSEQ multiplex PCR; TCRdb has only the in-frame clones, and not every one. The table has around 2,000,000 clones, about 95% seen once. The specimen sequenced was naive CD8+ T cells sorted from blood. The receptors stem from a man between 18 and 29 years old in good health. Both conserved end residues are part of each CDR3. The D gene is left open where the match is weak. Expanded clones are given a class, and other clones once, few, many or no size at all.

d_call: TRBD1
v_call: TRBV10-3
clone_size: .
j_call: TRBJ1-2
cdr3_nt: TGTGCCATCAGTGATAAACAGGGGAACTATGGCTACACCTTC
cdr3_aa: CAISDKQGNYGYTF

d_call: .
v_call: TRBV2
clone_size: .
j_call: TRBJ2-1
cdr3_nt: TGTGCCACTCCTGGAGGCACGTATGAGCAGTTCTTC
cdr3_aa: CATPGGTYEQFF

d_call: .
v_call: TRBV28
clone_size: .
j_call: TRBJ2-7
cdr3_nt: TGTGCCAGCAGTTTGAGGGCAACCTACGAGCAGTACTTC
cdr3_aa: CASSLRATYEQYF

d_call: .
v_call: TRBV10-2
clone_size: .
j_call: TRBJ2-5
cdr3_nt: TGCGCCAGCACTGCGCCCCAAACAGGGCCCCAAGAGACCCAGTACTTC
cdr3_aa: CASTAPQTGPQETQYF

d_call: .
v_call: TRBV29-1
clone_size: few
j_call: TRBJ1-3
cdr3_nt: TGCAGCGTCCTGGACTGGTCTGGAAACACCATATATTTT
cdr3_aa: CSVLDWSGNTIYF

d_call: .
v_call: TRBV4-1
clone_size: .
j_call: TRBJ1-1
cdr3_nt: TGCGCCAGCAGCCAAGATCGGGGGGAAATGAACACTGAAGCTTTCTTT
cdr3_aa: CASSQDRGEMNTEAFF

d_call: TRBD1
v_call: TRBV7-9
clone_size: .
j_call: TRBJ2-7
cdr3_nt: TGTGCCAGCACCGGGACAGGTAAACCCTACGAGCAGTACTTC
cdr3_aa: CASTGTGKPYEQYF

d_call: TRBD2
v_call: TRBV2
clone_size: .
j_call: TRBJ2-5
cdr3_nt: TGTGCCAGCAACGGAGCGGGGTACCAAGAGACCCAGTACTTC
cdr3_aa: CASNGAGYQETQYF

d_call: TRBD1
v_call: TRBV6-4
clone_size: .
j_call: TRBJ2-7
cdr3_nt: TGTGCCAGCAGTGAGGGACAGGGTGTGGTCTACGAGCAGTACTTC
cdr3_aa: CASSEGQGVVYEQYF

d_call: .
v_call: TRBV18
clone_size: .
j_call: TRBJ2-5
cdr3_nt: TGTGCCAGCTCACCGGACGAGACCCAGTACTTC
cdr3_aa: CASSPDETQYF

d_call: .
v_call: TRBV29-1
clone_size: .
j_call: TRBJ2-5
cdr3_nt: TGCAGCGTCTCCGGGACCCAGTACTTC
cdr3_aa: CSVSGTQYF

d_call: TRBD1
v_call: TRBV27
clone_size: .
j_call: TRBJ2-5
cdr3_nt: TGTGCCAGCAGTTTATCCCCCGGGACAGGGTCGAGAGGGGACCAGTACTTC
cdr3_aa: CASSLSPGTGSRGDQYF

d_call: .
v_call: TRBV10-3
clone_size: .
j_call: TRBJ1-1
cdr3_nt: TGTGCCATCAGCGACCCTGCCATGACAGATGAAGCTTTCTTT
cdr3_aa: CAISDPAMTDEAFF

d_call: .
v_call: TRBV27
clone_size: .
j_call: TRBJ1-5
cdr3_nt: TGTGCCAGCAGTTTATCAAGCCTTCAGCCCCAGCATTTT
cdr3_aa: CASSLSSLQPQHF

d_call: .
v_call: TRBV7-9
clone_size: .
j_call: TRBJ2-3
cdr3_nt: TGTGCCAGCAGCTCAGACAGTGGAACAGATACGCAGTATTTT
cdr3_aa: CASSSDSGTDTQYF

d_call: .
v_call: TRBV7-9
clone_size: many
j_call: TRBJ1-1
cdr3_nt: TGTGCCAGCAGCTTTGGGGACACTGAAGCTTTCTTT
cdr3_aa: CASSFGDTEAFF

d_call: .
v_call: TRBV29-1
clone_size: .
j_call: TRBJ2-1
cdr3_nt: TGCAGCGTTGAAGGCCCAATTGGCGGGGGCCGATCCTACAATGAGCAGTTCTTC
cdr3_aa: CSVEGPIGGGRSYNEQFF

d_call: TRBD1
v_call: TRBV2
clone_size: .
j_call: TRBJ2-7
cdr3_nt: TGTGCCAGCAGTGTGTCAGGGGGCTCCTACGAGCAGTACTTC
cdr3_aa: CASSVSGGSYEQYF

d_call: .
v_call: TRBV6-5
clone_size: .
j_call: TRBJ2-4
cdr3_nt: TGTGCCAGCAGCGAACAGGGAGCGAACATTCAGTACTTC
cdr3_aa: CASSEQGANIQYF

d_call: TRBD1
v_call: TRBV6-1
clone_size: .
j_call: TRBJ2-1
cdr3_nt: TGTGCCAGCAGTGAACCCCTGGGGACAGGGATGTACAATGAGCAGTTCTTC
cdr3_aa: CASSEPLGTGMYNEQFF

d_call: TRBD2
v_call: TRBV19
clone_size: .
j_call: TRBJ2-7
cdr3_nt: TGTGCCAGTAGTGCGGCTAGCGGGGGGATCCTCTCCTACGAGCAGTACTTC
cdr3_aa: CASSAASGGILSYEQYF

d_call: TRBD1
v_call: TRBV27
clone_size: .
j_call: TRBJ1-5
cdr3_nt: TGTGCCAGCAGTTGGACAGGACCGGCGCCCCAGCATTTT
cdr3_aa: CASSWTGPAPQHF

d_call: .
v_call: TRBV28
clone_size: .
j_call: TRBJ1-5
cdr3_nt: TGTGCCAGCAGTTTAGGGCAGATCCAGCCCCAGCATTTT
cdr3_aa: CASSLGQIQPQHF

d_call: TRBD2
v_call: TRBV5-6
clone_size: .
j_call: TRBJ2-7
cdr3_nt: TGTGCCAGCAGCTCAGGACTAGCGGGAGGTTCCACCTACGAGCAGTACTTC
cdr3_aa: CASSSGLAGGSTYEQYF

d_call: TRBD1
v_call: TRBV6-1
clone_size: .
j_call: TRBJ1-6
cdr3_nt: TGTGCCAGCAGTGCTTACCTCGGACAGGGTACGAGGAATTCACCCCTCCACTTT
cdr3_aa: CASSAYLGQGTRNSPLHF

d_call: .
v_call: TRBV5-1
clone_size: once
j_call: TRBJ2-2
cdr3_nt: TGCGCCAGCAGCTTGGCCAAGGCTGACACCGGGGAGCTGTTTTTT
cdr3_aa: CASSLAKADTGELFF

d_call: .
v_call: TRBV5-1
clone_size: .
j_call: TRBJ1-5
cdr3_nt: TGCGCCAGCAGCTTGGGGACAGTTAGCAATCAGCCCCAGCATTTT
cdr3_aa: CASSLGTVSNQPQHF

d_call: .
v_call: TRBV7-8
clone_size: .
j_call: TRBJ2-7
cdr3_nt: TGTGCCAGCAGCTTAGGAGGCACTGGGGTTTACGAGCAGTACTTC
cdr3_aa: CASSLGGTGVYEQYF

d_call: .
v_call: TRBV7-6
clone_size: .
j_call: TRBJ1-1
cdr3_nt: TGTGCCAGCAGCTTAAAAGAAGCGAAGGGGGTAGTCACTGAAGCTTTCTTT
cdr3_aa: CASSLKEAKGVVTEAFF

d_call: .
v_call: TRBV9
clone_size: .
j_call: TRBJ1-2
cdr3_nt: TGTGCCAGCAGCGTAGGAGGGGGAAACTATGGCTACACCTTC
cdr3_aa: CASSVGGGNYGYTF

d_call: TRBD1
v_call: TRBV19
clone_size: .
j_call: TRBJ2-7
cdr3_nt: TGTGCCAGTAGTATATCGACAGGGGAGCAGTACTTC
cdr3_aa: CASSISTGEQYF

d_call: .
v_call: TRBV6-5
clone_size: .
j_call: TRBJ1-1
cdr3_nt: TGTGCCAGCACCGGGGGCGCTTTCACTGAAGCTTTCTTT
cdr3_aa: CASTGGAFTEAFF

d_call: TRBD1
v_call: TRBV18
clone_size: once
j_call: TRBJ2-1
cdr3_nt: TGTGCCAGCTCACGAAGGGGACAGGGGGCTAGGGATGAGCAGTTCTTC
cdr3_aa: CASSRRGQGARDEQFF

d_call: TRBD1
v_call: TRBV29-1
clone_size: .
j_call: TRBJ2-5
cdr3_nt: TGCAGCGGACAGGGGAGGCAAGAGACCCAGTACTTC
cdr3_aa: CSGQGRQETQYF

d_call: .
v_call: TRBV7-2
clone_size: .
j_call: TRBJ2-6
cdr3_nt: TGTGCCAGCAGCTCATTGGAAAGTGGGGAAGTCCCTGGGGCCAACGTCCTGACTTTC
cdr3_aa: CASSSLESGEVPGANVLTF

d_call: .
v_call: TRBV5-1
clone_size: .
j_call: TRBJ1-1
cdr3_nt: TGCGCCAGCAGCGCGGGGACGGTTGAAATGAACACTGAAGCTTTCTTT
cdr3_aa: CASSAGTVEMNTEAFF

d_call: .
v_call: TRBV5-1
clone_size: once
j_call: TRBJ2-1
cdr3_nt: TGCGCCAGCAGCTTGGTTATGGGTAATGAGCAGTTCTTC
cdr3_aa: CASSLVMGNEQFF

d_call: TRBD2
v_call: TRBV7-9
clone_size: once
j_call: TRBJ2-1
cdr3_nt: TGTGCCAGCAGCTTAGAAAGTAGCGGGAGGGGGCGGCAGTTCTTC
cdr3_aa: CASSLESSGRGRQFF

d_call: .
v_call: TRBV4-1
clone_size: .
j_call: TRBJ2-3
cdr3_nt: TGCGCCAGCAGCCCCGGGATGAGTACAGATACGCAGTATTTT
cdr3_aa: CASSPGMSTDTQYF

d_call: .
v_call: TRBV7-9
clone_size: .
j_call: TRBJ2-7
cdr3_nt: TGTGCCAGCAGCTTATCCTTAATCACGGAGCAGTACTTC
cdr3_aa: CASSLSLITEQYF

d_call: TRBD1
v_call: TRBV7-8
clone_size: .
j_call: TRBJ2-2
cdr3_nt: TGTGCCAGCAGACGACAGGGTGACACCGGGGAGCTGTTTTTT
cdr3_aa: CASRRQGDTGELFF

d_call: .
v_call: TRBV11-2
clone_size: .
j_call: TRBJ2-1
cdr3_nt: TGTGCCAGCAGCTACCCTCAGGGTGGCGGGGGCCACAATGAGCAGTTCTTC
cdr3_aa: CASSYPQGGGGHNEQFF

d_call: .
v_call: TRBV7-8
clone_size: .
j_call: TRBJ2-5
cdr3_nt: TGTGCCAGCAGCTTAGAGCTAGCCCAGACCCAGTACTTC
cdr3_aa: CASSLELAQTQYF

d_call: TRBD1
v_call: TRBV4-1
clone_size: .
j_call: TRBJ1-1
cdr3_nt: TGCGCCAGCAGCCAGACACAGGGGGCGGAGTGGGAAGCTTTCTTT
cdr3_aa: CASSQTQGAEWEAFF

d_call: .
v_call: TRBV10-3
clone_size: .
j_call: TRBJ2-5
cdr3_nt: TGTGCCATCAGTGTTGGGGAAGAGACCCAGTACTTC
cdr3_aa: CAISVGEETQYF

d_call: .
v_call: TRBV29-1
clone_size: .
j_call: TRBJ2-7
cdr3_nt: TGCAGCGTTGTAAAGGGGACAACCTACGAGCAGTACTTC
cdr3_aa: CSVVKGTTYEQYF

d_call: .
v_call: TRBV15
clone_size: .
j_call: TRBJ2-2
cdr3_nt: TGTGCCACCAGCAGAGCGGGCGAGGGCGCCGGGGAGCTGTTTTTT
cdr3_aa: CATSRAGEGAGELFF